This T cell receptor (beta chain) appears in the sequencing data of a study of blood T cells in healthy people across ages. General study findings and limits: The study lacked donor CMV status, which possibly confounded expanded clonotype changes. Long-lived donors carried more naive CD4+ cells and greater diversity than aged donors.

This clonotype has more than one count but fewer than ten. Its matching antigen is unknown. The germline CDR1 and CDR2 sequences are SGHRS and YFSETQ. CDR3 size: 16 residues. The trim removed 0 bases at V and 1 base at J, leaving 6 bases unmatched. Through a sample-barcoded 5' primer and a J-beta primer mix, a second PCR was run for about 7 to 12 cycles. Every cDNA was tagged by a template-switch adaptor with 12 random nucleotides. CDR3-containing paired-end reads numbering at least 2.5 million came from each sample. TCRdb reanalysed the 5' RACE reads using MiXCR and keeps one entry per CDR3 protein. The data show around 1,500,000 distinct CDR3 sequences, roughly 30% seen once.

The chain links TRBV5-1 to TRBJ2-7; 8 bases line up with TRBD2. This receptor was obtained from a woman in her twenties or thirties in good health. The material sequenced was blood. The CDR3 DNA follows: TGCGCCAGCAGCTTGGCTTCTCCGGGAGGGTCCTACGAGCAGTACTTC. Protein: CASSLASPGGSYEQYF.